These 29 T cell receptor beta chains originate from one sample sequenced in a study of T cell responses to AZD1222 COVID-19 vaccine. The data were produced by immunoSEQ multiplex PCR, yet TCRdb's version contains in-frame clones alone and is incomplete. The table lists 200,000 or so clones, about 87% of them singletons, with roughly 6.5% in the top ten. The sequences come from peripheral blood, collected on day 0 of AZD1222 vaccination. The receptor set was obtained from an adult in good health.

The chain couples TRBV19 to TRBJ1-5; no clear D gene. V shed 1 base and J shed 9 bases, with 10 bases lying between them. This CDR3 comprises 13 residues. Germline CDR1 LNHDA, CDR2 SQIVND (reference sequence). CDR3 DNA: TGTGCCAGTAGTATAGTTTATGTAGGGCCCCAGCATTTT. Its translation: CASSIVYVGPQHF.

The chain employs TRBV28 and TRBJ2-3, with 7 bases matching TRBD2. With V trimmed by 4 bases and J by 6 bases, 13 bases remained unmatched. Germline lookup yields CDR1 MDHEN and CDR2 SYDVKM. The CDR3 runs 16 residues. CDR3 sequence reads: CASSSPGGESSDTQYF. The DNA for the CDR3 is TGTGCCAGCAGTTCTCCTGGGGGGGAGTCCTCCGATACGCAGTATTTT.

V and J are TRBV10-1 and TRBJ2-3; tentative D call: TRBD1 (6 bases). The CDR3 covers 17 residues. Germline V gene data show CDR1 as WNHNN and CDR2 as SYGVQD (reference sequence). V lost 1 base to trimming and J lost 2 bases, with 16 bases between them. The CDR3 loop reads CASSEFGQGNPTDTQYF. CDR3 DNA sequence: TGCGCCAGCAGTGAGTTCGGGCAGGGGAACCCCACAGATACGCAGTATTTT.

The V call is TRBV6-2 or TRBV6-3, the J call TRBJ2-2; tentatively, D is TRBD1 (7 bases). Germline V gene lookup returns CDR1 MNHEY and CDR2 SVGEGT. The CDR3 loop spans 15 amino acids. V shed 2 bases and J shed 2 bases, with 9 bases lying between them. The CDR3 here is CASSYQGGNTGELFF. The CDR3 region has the DNA TGTGCCAGCAGTTACCAGGGGGGCAACACCGGGGAGCTGTTTTTT.

The rearrangement links TRBV29-1 to TRBJ2-3, with 7 bases lining up with TRBD2. V lost 4 bases, J lost 0 bases, and 4 bases stayed unmatched. The CDR3 consists of 14 residues. CDR1 SQVTM and CDR2 ANQGSEA come from the germline V gene. CDR3 protein: CSVARGSSTDTQYF. The CDR3 nucleotides are TGCAGCGTTGCGCGGGGGTCTAGCACAGATACGCAGTATTTT.

The J gene is TRBJ1-5, the V gene TRBV3-1 (or the pseudogene TRBV3-2); D possibly corresponds to TRBD1 (6 bases). V was pared by 5 bases and J by 3 bases, with 11 bases between. The CDR3 runs 14 residues. Germline loops: CDR1 LGHDT, CDR2 YNNKEL (reference sequence). CDR3 protein: CASSYGQNNQPQHF. The CDR3 bases are TGTGCCAGCAGCTACGGACAGAACAATCAGCCCCAGCATTTT.

The chain couples TRBV2 to TRBJ1-2; TRBD1 agrees at 12 bases. This CDR3 has 16 amino acids. V shed 6 bases and J 7 bases; nucleotides not matched to a gene: 12. Germline V lookup: CDR1 SNHLY, CDR2 FYNNEI. The CDR3 bases are TGTGCCAGCAGACCGGGACAGGGGGCGCGGGTTGGTGGCTACACCTTC. Translation gives CASRPGQGARVGGYTF.

CDR3 bases: TGTGCCAGCAGCACCGGGACAGGGGCCCGCACAGATACGCAGTATTTT. Translation: CASSTGTGARTDTQYF. The rearrangement links TRBV7-2 to TRBJ2-3; 10 bases align to TRBD1. J was trimmed by 1 base and V by 5 bases; bases with no gene match: 6. CDR3 size: 16 residues. Germline V gene lookup returns CDR1 SGHTA and CDR2 FQGNSA.

Remarks on this clone: Other DNA sequences from this sample encode an identical CDR3 as well. The gene calls are TRBV30 and TRBJ1-5; 7 bases are shared with TRBD1. This CDR3 spans 13 amino acids. In germline, CDR1 is GTSNPN, CDR2 SVGIG (reference sequence). V gave up 0 bases and J gave up 5 bases; unmatched junction bases: 1. Here the CDR3 DNA reads TGTGCCTGGAGTGTCCAGGGGGATCAGCCCCAGCATTTT. Translation: CAWSVQGDQPQHF.

This clone was seen a single time. The rearrangement joins TRBV19 to TRBJ1-2, with 8 bases aligning to TRBD1. The V gene's germline CDR1 is LNHDA and CDR2 SQIVND (reference sequence). This CDR3 comprises 14 residues. Trimming removed 10 bases from V and 2 bases from J; junction bases left unmatched: 9. This CDR3 reads CATARTGTNYGYTF. CDR3 nucleotide sequence: TGTGCCACCGCCAGGACAGGGACCAACTATGGCTACACCTTC.

In the case of this clone: An end of the junction does not agree with germline; a read error may underlie this. This chain connects TRBV7-7 to TRBJ2-3; tentative D call: TRBD2 (6 bases). The CDR3 covers 15 residues. Per the germline V gene, CDR1 is SSHAT and CDR2 is FNYEAQ (reference sequence). DNA for the CDR3: TGTGCTAGCAGCCTAGGTCCGGGGGGCACAGATACGCAGTATTTT. Protein: CASSLGPGGTDTQYF.

For this clone: At the DNA level, this CDR3 is encoded by other sequences in the same sample as well. This chain links TRBV3-1 (or the pseudogene TRBV3-2) with TRBJ1-2, with unresolved D. The CDR3 consists of 13 residues. Germline V gene sequence: CDR1 LGHDT, CDR2 YNNKEL (reference sequence). The V end was cut by 3 bases, the J end by 0 bases, with 5 bases between. The CDR3 is CASSHNTNYGYTF. CDR3 DNA: TGTGCCAGCAGCCATAACACTAACTATGGCTACACCTTC.

This clone was seen only a few times. The chain has TRBV7-3 and TRBJ1-6, with D possibly TRBD1 on 6 matching bases. The V gene's germline CDR1 is SGHTA and CDR2 FQGTGA. The CDR3 runs to 14 residues. V lost 2 bases and J 10 bases, leaving 12 bases between the germline ends. The CDR3 protein is CASSLQGTNSPLHF. CDR3 nucleotides: TGTGCCAGCAGCTTACAAGGGACAAACTCACCCCTCCACTTT.

J is TRBJ1-2 and V is TRBV11-2; D possibly corresponds to TRBD1 (5 bases). CDR1 SGHAT and CDR2 FQNNGV come from the germline V gene. Trimming left V 5 bases short and J 1 base short, with 8 bases between. The CDR3 runs 13 residues. The CDR3 sequence is CASSKQDNYGYTF. The CDR3 bases are TGTGCCAGCAGCAAACAGGATAACTATGGCTACACCTTC.

The chain is built from TRBV6-5 and TRBJ1-3; unclear D gene. CDR3 length equals 16 residues. V gave up 4 bases and J gave up 0 bases, with 13 bases separating them. Looked up from germline, CDR1 is MNHEY and CDR2 is SVGAGI. CDR3 protein: CASSSGNSDSGNTIYF. In DNA, the CDR3 is TGTGCCAGCAGTTCTGGGAACTCAGACTCTGGAAACACCATATATTTT.

This CDR3 reads CAWSLGLSSYNEQFF. The CDR3 bases are TGTGCCTGGAGTCTAGGACTTAGCTCCTACAATGAGCAGTTCTTC. The chain combines TRBV30 with TRBJ2-1; D might be TRBD2 (5 bases). Germline V gene sequence: CDR1 GTSNPN, CDR2 SVGIG (reference sequence). The CDR3 sequence is 15 residues long. With 2 bases removed from V and 0 bases from J, the gap between germline ends came to 11 bases.

This rearrangement joins TRBV10-3 to TRBJ1-2; 9 positions agree with TRBD1. The CDR3 runs to 13 residues. CDR1 is ENHRY, CDR2 SYGVKD, per germline. The trim removed 2 bases at V and 10 bases at J, leaving 5 bases unmatched. Here the CDR3 DNA reads TGTGCCATCAGTGAGGGAAGGGACAGGGTCTACACCTTC. Amino acid sequence: CAISEGRDRVYTF.

V usage is TRBV30 and J usage is TRBJ2-3, with 9 bases fitting TRBD2. This CDR3 spans 17 amino acids. Germline V gene data show CDR1 as GTSNPN and CDR2 as SVGIG (reference sequence). The V gene end was trimmed by 3 bases and the J gene end by 0 bases; junction bases not matched to a gene: 10. In DNA, the CDR3 is TGTGCCTGGAGGTTAGCGGGAGCGTTATCTAGCACAGATACGCAGTATTTT. Translation: CAWRLAGALSSTDTQYF.

For the CDR3, the DNA is TGTGCCAGCAGCCTCCGACAGGGGGCGGCAGGAAACACCATATATTTT. It yields the protein CASSLRQGAAGNTIYF. V gene TRBV7-2 combines with J gene TRBJ1-3, with TRBD1 matching 10 bases. The CDR3 runs to 16 residues. Germline V CDR1 and CDR2: SGHTA, FQGNSA. Unmatched junction bases numbered 8, after V lost 5 bases and J lost 4 bases. The full variable domain, with the rest looked up from reference TRBV7-2 and TRBJ1-3, is GAGVSQSPSNKVTEKGKDVELRCDPISGHTALYWYRQSLGQGLEFLIYFQGNSAPDKSGLPSDRFSAERTGGSVSTLTIQRTQQEDSAVYLCASSLRQGAAGNTIYFGEGSWLTVV.

The chain joins TRBV18 to TRBJ2-7; no clear D gene. The CDR3 runs 11 residues. Looked up from germline, CDR1 is KGHSH and CDR2 is LQKENI. Trimming pared 6 bases from V and 3 bases from J, leaving 6 bases between. CDR3 nucleotide sequence: TGTGCCAGCTCCACAAGCTACGAGCAGTACTTC. Its translation is CASSTSYEQYF.

The V and J genes are TRBV18 and TRBJ1-4; 8 nucleotides line up with TRBD1. Germline V lookup: CDR1 KGHSH, CDR2 LQKENI. CDR3 length equals 14 residues. Germline trimming cut 4 bases from V and 6 bases from J; bases unmatched to any gene: 4. CDR3 DNA sequence: TGTGCCAGCTCACTGCAGGGGGCTGATGAAAAACTGTTTTTT. This gives the protein CASSLQGADEKLFF.

The chain uses TRBV19 and TRBJ2-1; either TRBD1 or TRBD2 may fit D (5 bases each). Trimming cost V 7 bases and J 8 bases, with 9 bases left between them. From germline, CDR1 is LNHDA and CDR2 SQIVND (reference sequence). There are 11 residues in the CDR3. CDR3 bases: TGTGCCAGTATCCGAGGGGATGAGCAGTTCTTC. This gives the protein CASIRGDEQFF.

The rearrangement uses TRBV27 and TRBJ2-7, with 10 positions matching TRBD2. The CDR3 covers 15 residues. The ends lost 0 bases at V and 4 bases at J; junction bases unmatched: 3. Germline values: CDR1 MNHEY, CDR2 SMNVEV (reference sequence). The CDR3: CASSLSLAGAYEQYF. Here the CDR3 DNA reads TGTGCCAGCAGTTTATCCCTAGCGGGAGCTTACGAGCAGTACTTC.

This clone was seen only a few times. This chain uses TRBV2 with TRBJ1-5; D ambiguous. This CDR3 has 13 residues. Looked up from germline, CDR1 is SNHLY and CDR2 is FYNNEI. CDR3 nucleotide sequence: TGTGCAGGGAGTAGGGTCATGAATCAGCCCCAGCATTTT. This encodes CAGSRVMNQPQHF.

This chain joins TRBV5-1 and TRBJ1-6; 7 nucleotides line up with TRBD1. Germline loops: CDR1 SGHRS, CDR2 YFSETQ. This CDR3 spans 16 amino acids. V lost 5 bases, J lost 6 bases, and 11 bases stayed unmatched. DNA of the CDR3: TGCGCCAGCAGGACCCAGACAGGGTCCCTTAATTCACCCCTCCACTTT. Its translation: CASRTQTGSLNSPLHF.

The chain employs TRBV5-1 and TRBJ2-6; D tentatively reads TRBD1 or TRBD2 (5 bases each). The CDR3 runs to 17 residues. In germline, CDR1 is SGHRS, CDR2 YFSETQ. V lost 5 bases to trimming and J lost 3 bases, with 18 bases between them. CDR3 bases: TGCGCCAGCAGTAGGAGAGGGGATATTGGTGGGGCCAACGTCCTGACTTTC. Its translation: CASSRRGDIGGANVLTF.

The V and J genes are TRBV7-9 and TRBJ2-3; D may be TRBD1 or TRBD2 (5 bases each). CDR1 SEHNR and CDR2 FQNEAQ come from the germline V gene (reference sequence). Trimming removed 4 bases at V and 6 bases at J, with 26 bases between. This CDR3 region has 18 residues. CDR3 in DNA: TGTGCCAGCAGCTCCCGGATTAGAGCAGGGAGCTCAGCGGATACGCAGTATTTT. Amino acid sequence: CASSSRIRAGSSADTQYF.

The V gene is TRBV27, the J gene TRBJ1-5; 7 nucleotides agree with TRBD1. Germline lookup yields CDR1 MNHEY and CDR2 SMNVEV (reference sequence). The CDR3 covers 15 residues. V lost 5 bases, J lost 7 bases, and 11 bases stayed unmatched. The DNA for the CDR3 is TGTGCCAGCAGTCCCGTAGAGGGGGCGGGACAGCCCCAGCATTTT. Translating it yields CASSPVEGAGQPQHF.

CDR3 coding DNA: TGTGCCAGTAACTTAGGGGGGGGCTGGAGTGGCCAGCCCCAGCATTTT. Amino acids: CASNLGGGWSGQPQHF. The V and J genes are TRBV19 and TRBJ1-5, with D maybe TRBD1 (6 bases). CDR1 and CDR2 from the germline V gene are LNHDA and SQIVND (reference sequence). V gave up 7 bases and J gave up 7 bases, with 23 bases separating them. The CDR3 spans 16 residues.